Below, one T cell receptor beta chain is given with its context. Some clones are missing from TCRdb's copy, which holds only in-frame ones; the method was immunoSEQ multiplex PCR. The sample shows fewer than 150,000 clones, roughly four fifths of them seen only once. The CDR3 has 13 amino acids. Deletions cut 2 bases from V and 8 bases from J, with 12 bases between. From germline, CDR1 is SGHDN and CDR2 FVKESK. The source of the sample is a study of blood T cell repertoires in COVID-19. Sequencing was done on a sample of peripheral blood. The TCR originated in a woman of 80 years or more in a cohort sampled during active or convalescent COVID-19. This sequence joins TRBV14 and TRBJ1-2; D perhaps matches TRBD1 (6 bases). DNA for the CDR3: TGTGCCAGCAGCCAACGGGGGGCTCTCGGCTACACCTTC. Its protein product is CASSQRGALGYTF.